These T cell receptor beta chains were read from a single sample in a study of blood T cell repertoires in COVID-19. Data came from immunoSEQ multiplex PCR; TCRdb stores just in-frame clones and leaves some out. The table has 150,000 to 200,000 clones, roughly 90% seen once. Sample: PBMCs or T cells enriched from blood (not recorded which). The receptors here all came from a woman aged 50 to 60 who had recovered from COVID-19. Each CDR3 is given with its conserved first and last residue. A D gene is named only where the DNA matches it firmly. A clone size is listed for some rows: how often the clone was seen (once, few, many), or a class if it is expanded.

- TRBJ1-2 TRBD1 TRBV10-3 CAISDSGTAGYTF TGTGCCATCAGTGACTCCGGGACAGCCGGCTACACCTTC
- TRBJ2-1 - TRBV19 CASTIGQSFSYNEQFF TGTGCCAGTACCATCGGACAGTCGTTCTCCTACAATGAGCAGTTCTTC
- TRBJ2-7 - TRBV20-1 CSASLGAGYEQYF TGCAGTGCTAGTCTCGGAGCGGGTTACGAGCAGTACTTC
once TRBJ2-7 TRBD1 TRBV27 CASSVGQGAVSYEQYF TGTGCCAGCAGTGTTGGACAGGGGGCGGTTTCCTACGAGCAGTACTTC
once TRBJ2-7 TRBD2 TRBV7-2 CASSSDGTSGNYYGEQYF TGTGCCAGCAGCTCGGATGGGACTAGCGGGAACTACTACGGGGAGCAGTACTTC
- TRBJ1-1 - TRBV10-3 CAISERQAEAFF TGTGCCATCAGTGAGAGGCAGGCTGAAGCTTTCTTT
- TRBJ1-6 - TRBV18 CASSPSARRDSPLHF TGTGCCAGCTCACCATCCGCCCGGAGGGATTCACCCCTCCACTTT
- TRBJ2-1 TRBD1 TRBV10-3 CAISRTGGTSEQFF TGTGCCATCAGTAGGACAGGGGGCACGAGTGAGCAGTTCTTC
- TRBJ2-1 - TRBV11-3 CASSLNQRNEQFF TGTGCCAGCAGCTTAAACCAGCGCAATGAGCAGTTCTTC
- TRBJ1-5 TRBD1 TRBV7-2 CASSRSGTGTEPQHF TGTGCCAGCAGCAGATCCGGGACAGGGACGGAGCCCCAGCATTTT
once TRBJ2-2 TRBD1 TRBV5-1 CASSWTGVNTGELFF TGCGCCAGCAGCTGGACAGGGGTAAACACCGGGGAGCTGTTTTTT
- TRBJ1-5 TRBD1 TRBV18 CASSPGTGGRGQPQHF TGTGCCAGCTCACCAGGGACAGGGGGCAGGGGTCAGCCCCAGCATTTT
- TRBJ2-7 - TRBV27 CASSFHSGTYEQYF TGTGCCAGCAGTTTTCATAGCGGTACCTACGAGCAGTACTTC
- TRBJ1-5 - TRBV27 CASSYRAGNQPQHF TGTGCCAGCAGTTACAGGGCCGGCAATCAGCCCCAGCATTTT
- TRBJ1-6 - TRBV30 CAWTHGGLRNSPLHF TGTGCCTGGACTCACGGGGGGTTAAGGAATTCACCCCTCCACTTT
- TRBJ1-1 TRBD1 TRBV6-2/TRBV6-3 CASSRTSGTGVAEAFF TGTGCCAGCAGTCGGACATCCGGGACAGGGGTTGCTGAAGCTTTCTTT
- TRBJ1-1 - TRBV15 CATSREGGTEAFF TGTGCCACCAGCAGAGAAGGCGGCACTGAAGCTTTCTTT
- TRBJ1-1 - TRBV5-4 CASSSSASGVPEAFF TGTGCCAGCAGCTCATCCGCCAGCGGTGTGCCTGAAGCTTTCTTT
- TRBJ2-1 - TRBV3-1/TRBV3-2 CASSQGSSEQFF TGTGCCAGCAGCCAAGGGTCTAGCGAGCAGTTCTTC
- TRBJ1-3 - TRBV9 CARLGNTIYF TGTGCCAGATTAGGAAACACCATATATTTT
- TRBJ1-1 - TRBV7-2 CASSFSGRTGGQNTEAFF TGTGCCAGCAGCTTTAGTGGGCGTACGGGGGGCCAGAACACTGAAGCTTTCTTT
- TRBJ2-7 TRBD2 TRBV6-5 CASSPSGGRVYEQYF TGTGCCAGCAGTCCGAGCGGGGGGAGGGTCTACGAGCAGTACTTC
- TRBJ2-2 TRBD1 TRBV11-2 CASTRGNAGELFF TGTGCCAGCACCAGGGGGAACGCCGGGGAGCTGTTTTTT
- TRBJ2-3 TRBD1 TRBV5-6 CASSLLGQPYF TGTGCCAGCAGCTTGTTGGGACAGCCGTATTTT
- TRBJ2-5 - TRBV10-2 CASSGGLETQYF TGCGCCAGCAGCGGGGGGCTTGAGACCCAGTACTTC
- TRBJ2-7 - TRBV19 CASSMGAGTYEQYF TGTGCCAGTAGTATGGGGGCAGGGACCTACGAGCAGTACTTC
- TRBJ2-3 - TRBV7-2 CASSRVADTQYF TGTGCCAGCAGCCGGGTGGCAGATACGCAGTATTTT
- TRBJ2-3 - TRBV15 CATSRDSMTDTQYF TGTGCCACCAGCAGAGATTCCATGACAGATACGCAGTATTTT
- TRBJ1-1 - TRBV5-1 CASSLDTRVGVFF TGCGCCAGCAGCTTGGATACCAGGGTAGGTGTTTTCTTT
- TRBJ1-5 - TRBV7-2 CASRPTRVNQPQHF TGTGCCAGCAGGCCGACTCGGGTAAATCAGCCCCAGCATTTT
- TRBJ2-2 - TRBV4-3 CASSQDWGVVNTGELFF TGCGCCAGCAGCCAAGATTGGGGGGTTGTAAACACCGGGGAGCTGTTTTTT
- TRBJ1-1 - TRBV6-2/TRBV6-3 CASSYGGKLSVMNTEAFF TGTGCCAGCAGTTACGGGGGGAAGCTTTCGGTGATGAACACTGAAGCTTTCTTT
- TRBJ1-5 - TRBV24-1 CATSDSFLRAQHF TGTGCCACCAGTGACTCCTTCCTCAGGGCCCAGCATTTT
- TRBJ2-1 - TRBV6-5 CASSYSTRGASEQFF TGTGCCAGCAGTTACTCGACCCGGGGGGCCTCTGAGCAGTTCTTC
- TRBJ2-5 - TRBV19 CASSMGVSSGAPYQETQYF TGTGCCAGTAGTATGGGTGTTTCAAGCGGCGCCCCGTACCAAGAGACCCAGTACTTC
few TRBJ1-1 - TRBV23-1 CASSQSANTEAFF TGCGCCAGCAGTCAATCGGCGAACACTGAAGCTTTCTTT
once TRBJ1-6 - TRBV19 CASSPGGVGGSPLHF TGTGCCAGTAGCCCTGGGGGCGTTGGGGGCTCACCCCTCCACTTT
- TRBJ2-4 - TRBV2 CASSEEREDKNIQYF TGTGCCAGCAGTGAAGAACGGGAAGACAAAAACATTCAGTACTTC
- TRBJ2-4 - TRBV27 CASSIQGTAKNIQYF TGTGCCAGCAGTATACAGGGTACGGCCAAAAACATTCAGTACTTC
once TRBJ2-7 TRBD1 TRBV5-1 CASSLGTGLNEQYF TGCGCCAGCAGCTTGGGGACAGGGCTCAACGAGCAGTACTTC
- TRBJ1-2 - TRBV29-1 CSVFGGLGYTF TGCAGCGTTTTCGGAGGGTTGGGCTACACCTTC
- TRBJ1-1 - TRBV15 CATTPWRGLFTEAFF TGTGCCACCACCCCTTGGCGGGGCTTGTTCACTGAAGCTTTCTTT
- TRBJ1-2 - TRBV4-1 CASSHTTSGGYTF TGCGCCAGCAGCCACACAACCTCGGGGGGCTACACCTTC
- TRBJ1-6 - TRBV7-2 CASSPRYNSPLHF TGTGCCAGCAGCCCCCGTTATAATTCACCCCTCCACTTT
- TRBJ2-1 - TRBV4-3 CASSQVGESSYNEQFF TGCGCCAGCAGCCAAGTTGGAGAATCCTCCTACAATGAGCAGTTCTTC
- TRBJ1-1 TRBD1 TRBV7-2 CASSRDRVGTEAFF TGTGCCAGCAGCAGGGACAGAGTGGGCACTGAAGCTTTCTTT
- TRBJ1-4 TRBD1 TRBV5-6 CASSLLRRTGDEKLFF TGTGCCAGCAGCCTCCTGCGGCGGACAGGGGACGAAAAACTGTTTTTT
few TRBJ2-2 TRBD2 TRBV7-6 CASSRRTSLNTGELFF TGTGCCAGCAGCCGCCGGACTAGCCTTAACACCGGGGAGCTGTTTTTT
- TRBJ1-5 - TRBV19 CASSGGYGGNQPQHF TGTGCCAGTAGCGGTGGATACGGGGGCAATCAGCCCCAGCATTTT
- TRBJ1-2 TRBD1 TRBV6-5 CASSSYATGGFGYTF TGTGCCAGCAGTTCTTATGCAACAGGGGGCTTTGGCTACACCTTC
- TRBJ2-5 TRBD1 TRBV5-6 CASSSDRAETQYF TGTGCCAGCAGCTCGGACAGGGCAGAGACCCAGTACTTC
- TRBJ1-1 - TRBV2 CASTLSIPNTEAFF TGTGCCAGCACCTTGAGCATACCGAACACTGAAGCTTTCTTT